This TCR beta chain is from a study of identical twins. Findings of the study overall: These conclusions were based on statistical analysis (cross-sectional, not following the same donors).

Only healthy Caucasians were included as donors. A universal primer site was created by template switching, with the cDNA bearing unique molecular identifiers. TCRdb recomputed calls from the 5' RACE reads with MiXCR, one row per CDR3 protein. The data contain 450,000 or so distinct CDR3 sequences, approximately 14% of them singletons. Per the germline V gene, CDR1 is SGHAT and CDR2 is FQNNGV. The CDR3 has 15 residues. Trimming removed 3 bases at V and 2 bases at J, with 11 bases between. This clonotype was seen a handful of times. Its antigen is not identified. This sample also belongs to another study, concerning yellow fever vaccine responses in identical twins.

The chain has TRBV11-2 and TRBJ2-1, with D tentatively TRBD2 (6 bases). The TCR was taken from a woman younger than 30 in good health. Sample: CD4+ T cells sorted from blood. The DNA of the CDR3 is TGTGCCAGCAGCTTTCTTACGGGGGCCTACAATGAGCAGTTCTTC. Translated, it gives CASSFLTGAYNEQFF. Full variable domain (remainder filled in from reference TRBV11-2 and TRBJ2-1): EAGVAQSPRYKIIEKRQSVAFWCNPISGHATLYWYQQILGQGPKLLIQFQNNGVVDDSQLPKDRFSAERLKGVDSTLKIQPAKLEDSAVYLCASSFLTGAYNEQFFGPGTRLTVL.